This TCR beta chain was documented in a study of glioma-infiltrating T cells. At least ten counts were recorded for this clonotype. Amplification of TCR alpha and beta CDR3 regions from RNA used iRepertoire nested multiplex PCR. One-step reverse transcription and amplification started from about 100-400 ng of tissue mRNA or PBMC total RNA. TCRdb independently ran MiXCR on the multiplex PCR reads; one entry per CDR3 protein. The data show some 160,000 distinct CDR3 sequences, approximately 40% seen once. V lost 0 bases, J lost 8 bases, and 7 bases lay in between. CDR3 length: 12 residues. Germline V gives CDR1 MNHNS, CDR2 SASEGT.

The rearrangement joins TRBV6-1 to TRBJ1-1; no definite D call. This TCR came from a human donor with low-grade glioma or glioblastoma, undergoing nonglioma brain surgery, or in good health (not recorded which). Sample: glioma tissue, nonneoplastic brain tissue, or PBMCs (not recorded which). This CDR3 is CASSEAQMEAFF. CDR3 nucleotide sequence: TGTGCCAGCAGTGAAGCGCAAATGGAAGCTTTCTTT.